These 32 T cell receptor beta chains originate from one sample sequenced in a study of graft-versus-host responses after intestinal transplantation. Measured with immunoSEQ multiplex PCR; TCRdb has only the in-frame clones, and not every one. The table lists some 150,000 clones, 80% to 95% of them singletons, with approximately 0.2% in the top ten. Antigen specificity for these receptors is unknown. Sequencing used unstimulated CD4+ T cells sorted from spleen or lymph node cells, obtained before intestinal transplant. The origin of the receptors is a human donor who received an intestinal transplant.

The DNA of the CDR3 is TGTGCCAGTAGTATCTTGTCGGGAGTTCAGGAGACCCAGTACTTC. Translated, it gives CASSILSGVQETQYF. V and J are TRBV19 and TRBJ2-5, with D possibly matching TRBD2 (6 bases). This CDR3 comprises 15 residues. V lost 3 bases to trimming and J lost 5 bases, with 16 bases between them. Germline CDR1 and CDR2: LNHDA and SQIVND (reference sequence).

V usage is TRBV18 and J usage is TRBJ2-1, with D hard to call. The CDR3 has 15 residues. Germline assignment: CDR1 KGHSH and CDR2 LQKENI. Trimming removed 1 base from V and 0 bases from J, with 7 bases in between. The CDR3, as DNA: TGTGCCAGCTCACCACAAAGGGCCTCCTACAATGAGCAGTTCTTC. Protein product: CASSPQRASYNEQFF.

The rearrangement uses TRBV28 and TRBJ2-5; 9 positions agree with TRBD1. Gene TRBJ2-7 matches the end of the DNA better, so the J call may be wrong. The CDR3 totals 16 residues. Germline V gene lookup returns CDR1 MDHEN and CDR2 SYDVKM. The CDR3 loop is CASSFEDRYRGREQYF. In DNA form, the CDR3 reads TGTGCCAGCAGTTTTGAGGACAGGTACAGGGGGCGCGAGCAGTACTTC.

This clone was detected only once. J is TRBJ2-7 and V is TRBV5-4, with 7 positions matching TRBD1. The CDR3 extends over 16 amino acids. Germline V lookup: CDR1 SGHNT, CDR2 YYREEE (reference sequence). With V trimmed by 4 bases and J by 5 bases, 15 bases remained unmatched. The CDR3 DNA reads as TGTGCCAGCAGCGGACAGGTGGGGACATTAGGTCACGAGCAGTACTTC. This translates into CASSGQVGTLGHEQYF. Together with reference TRBV5-4 and TRBJ2-7, the CDR3 gives the full variable domain: ETGVTQSPTHLIKTRGQQVTLRCSSQSGHNTVSWYQQALGQGPQFIFQYYREEENGRGNFPPRFSGLQFPNYSSELNVNALELDDSALYLCASSGQVGTLGHEQYFGPGTRLTVT.

This chain links TRBV4-1 with TRBJ2-1, with D unresolved. Germline V gene lookup returns CDR1 MGHRA and CDR2 YSYEKL. The CDR3 is made up of 14 amino acids. V lost 2 bases and J 7 bases, leaving 12 bases between the germline ends. CDR3 amino acids: CASSQPLGRNEQFF. The CDR3 DNA reads as TGCGCCAGCAGCCAACCCCTAGGACGGAATGAGCAGTTCTTC.

The chain combines TRBV6-5 with TRBJ2-7; 8 bases are a match to TRBD2. CDR1 is MNHEY and CDR2 is SVGAGI in the germline V gene. Germline trimming cut 6 bases from V and 3 bases from J; bases unmatched to any gene: 4. This CDR3 comprises 13 residues. CDR3 residues: CASRTTSGYEQYF. The CDR3 bases are TGTGCCAGCAGAACAACTAGCGGCTACGAGCAGTACTTC.

As to this clone: One junction end does not reproduce the germline sequence, and a read error may be involved. This chain uses TRBV7-7 with TRBJ2-7; 11 bases are a match to TRBD2. This CDR3 contains 16 residues. Germline assignment: CDR1 SSHAT and CDR2 FNYEAQ (reference sequence). Here the CDR3 DNA reads TGTGCTAGCAGCTTAGCGGGACTAGCGGATATCTACGAGCAGTACTTC. This codes for CASSLAGLADIYEQYF. Full variable domain (outside the CDR3, taken from reference TRBV7-7 and TRBJ2-7): GAGVSQSPRYKVTKRGQDVTLRCDPISSHATLYWYQQALGQGPEFLTYFNYEAQPDKSGLPSDRFSAERPEGSISTLTIQRTEQRDSAMYRCASSLAGLADIYEQYFGPGTRLTVT.

This chain uses TRBV5-5 with TRBJ2-7; D gene uncertain. The CDR3 sequence is 14 residues long. Germline V CDR1 and CDR2: SGHKS, YYEKEE (reference sequence). Trimming took off 1 base at V and 1 base at J, with 9 bases between the two ends. In DNA form, the CDR3 reads TGTGCCAGCAGCTTGAGCCCCCCTTCCTACGAGCAGTACTTC. Encoded protein: CASSLSPPSYEQYF. The full variable domain, rest sourced from reference TRBV5-5 and TRBJ2-7, is DAGVTQSPTHLIKTRGQQVTLRCSPISGHKSVSWYQQVLGQGPQFIFQYYEKEERGRGNFPDRFSARQFPNYSSELNVNALLLGDSALYLCASSLSPPSYEQYFGPGTRLTVT.

V gene TRBV19 combines with J gene TRBJ2-1, with TRBD2 identical over 11 bases. The CDR3 is made up of 17 amino acids. The germline V gene has CDR1 LNHDA and CDR2 SQIVND (reference sequence). V trimming: 4 bases; J trimming: 3 bases; junction bases outside the gene matches: 8. The CDR3 nucleotides read TGTGCCAGTAGTAAGTTTAAGACTAGCGGGATCTACAATGAGCAGTTCTTC. This translates into CASSKFKTSGIYNEQFF.

This clone has a handful of counts. The chain joins TRBV4-2 to TRBJ2-7, with 9 nucleotides matching TRBD2. The length of the CDR3 is 18 residues. Germline values: CDR1 LGHNA, CDR2 YNFKEQ. V shed 0 bases and J 2 bases; nucleotides not matched to a gene: 11. The CDR3 nucleotides read TGTGCCAGCAGCCAAGATCCGTCGGGTAGCGGGGGCACCTACGAGCAGTACTTC. Encoded protein: CASSQDPSGSGGTYEQYF.

The count of this clone is one. The V gene is TRBV9, the J gene TRBJ1-3; 7 positions match TRBD1. Germline V gives CDR1 SGDLS, CDR2 YYNGEE. Trimming removed 4 bases from V and 0 bases from J; junction bases left unmatched: 10. The CDR3 extends over 17 amino acids. This CDR3 reads CASSWGGQLSSGNTIYF. The CDR3 coding sequence is TGTGCCAGCAGCTGGGGGGGACAGTTGAGCTCTGGAAACACCATATATTTT. Combining the CDR3 with reference TRBV9 and TRBJ1-3 gives the whole variable domain DSGVTQTPKHLITATGQRVTLRCSPRSGDLSVYWYQQSLDQGLQFLIQYYNGEERAKGNILERFSAQQFPDLHSELNLSSLELGDSALYFCASSWGGQLSSGNTIYFGEGSWLTVV.

This chain uses TRBV4-1 with TRBJ2-5; tentatively, D is TRBD1 (6 bases). This CDR3 has 19 residues. The V gene's germline CDR1 is MGHRA and CDR2 YSYEKL. V lost 0 bases to trimming and J lost 1 base, with 21 bases between them. DNA for the CDR3: TGCGCCAGCAGCCAAGATCGGAAGTGGGCAGGGACATTCCAAGAGACCCAGTACTTC. The encoded protein is CASSQDRKWAGTFQETQYF.

The J gene is TRBJ2-2, the V gene TRBV6-5, with TRBD1 identical over 10 bases. Looked up from germline, CDR1 is MNHEY and CDR2 is SVGAGI. The trim removed 2 bases at V and 4 bases at J, leaving 1 base unmatched. The CDR3 consists of 15 residues. The CDR3 nucleotides read TGTGCCAGCAGTTACCGGGACAGGGGCACCGGGGAGCTGTTTTTT. Amino acids: CASSYRDRGTGELFF.

This chain links TRBV10-1 with TRBJ2-2, with 8 bases lining up with TRBD1. Germline V gene data show CDR1 as WNHNN and CDR2 as SYGVQD (reference sequence). The V gene end was trimmed by 6 bases and the J gene end by 1 base; junction bases not matched to a gene: 13. The CDR3 runs 18 residues. For the CDR3, the DNA is TGCGCCAGCAGCCTCCGCTTCACCGGGACAGGGAACACCGGGGAGCTGTTTTTT. Its translation is CASSLRFTGTGNTGELFF.

V usage is TRBV29-1 and J usage is TRBJ1-3; possible D gene TRBD1, 6 bases. Germline V lookup: CDR1 SQVTM, CDR2 ANQGSEA. Between the trimmed V and J ends, which lost 1 base and 2 bases, there was a span of 6 bases. The CDR3 runs to 13 residues. The CDR3 sequence: CSVEGTAGNTIYF. Here the CDR3 DNA reads TGCAGCGTTGAAGGGACAGCTGGAAACACCATATATTTT.

CDR3 bases: TGTGCCAGCAGTGCCAGCGCGAACACCGGGGAGCTGTTTTTT. Its protein is CASSASANTGELFF. The chain is built from TRBV6-5 and TRBJ2-2; D gene ambiguous. CDR3 length equals 14 residues. Trimming shortened V by 5 bases and J by 0 bases, and 7 bases separated the two germline ends. Germline CDR1 MNHEY, CDR2 SVGAGI.

This clone was detected once. This chain joins TRBV4-1 and TRBJ2-1, with 9 bases matching TRBD2. This CDR3 is built from 19 residues. The ends lost 0 bases at V and 0 bases at J; junction bases unmatched: 9. The germline CDR1 and CDR2 sequences are MGHRA and YSYEKL. CDR3: CASSQDLLREGPSYNEQFF. The CDR3 region has the DNA TGCGCCAGCAGCCAAGATTTACTGCGGGAGGGCCCCTCCTACAATGAGCAGTTCTTC.

CDR3 protein: CASSLPGPGLYEQYF. CDR3 DNA: TGTGCCAGCAGCTTGCCCGGACCGGGACTCTACGAGCAGTACTTC. The chain has TRBV5-6 and TRBJ2-5; a weak D match, TRBD2 (6 bases). The end of the DNA aligns better with TRBJ2-7, so the J call may be wrong. The CDR3 length is 15 residues. The germline V gene has CDR1 SGHDT and CDR2 YYEEEE.

This sequence joins TRBV19 and TRBJ2-3; D gene unclear. This CDR3 has 13 residues. The ends were cut back, 5 bases at V and 5 bases at J, with 11 bases in the middle. Looked up from germline, CDR1 is LNHDA and CDR2 is SQIVND (reference sequence). CDR3 DNA: TGTGCCAGTAGTGAGTCGCACAGAGATACGCAGTATTTT. Protein: CASSESHRDTQYF.

As regards this clone: One junction end does not reproduce the germline sequence, and a read error may be involved. V gene TRBV9 combines with J gene TRBJ2-1; tentative D call: TRBD1 (6 bases). Germline V gives CDR1 SGDLS, CDR2 YYNGEE. This CDR3 has 11 amino acids. Written as DNA, the CDR3 is TGTGCCAGCAGCGCCACCGGGACACTCCTCTTC. Its protein product is CASSATGTLLF.

A note on this clone: The sample has other DNA sequences that encode this CDR3 too. This chain joins TRBV4-2 and TRBJ2-3, with a weak D call TRBD1 (5 bases). In germline, CDR1 is LGHNA, CDR2 YNFKEQ. The V end was cut by 3 bases, the J end by 6 bases, with 16 bases between. This CDR3 spans 15 amino acids. The CDR3 DNA reads TGTGCCAGCAGCCAGGATAAAGGGGCCGGGGATACGCAGTATTTT. Translated: CASSQDKGAGDTQYF.

This clone was counted only a few times. Other DNA sequences in the same sample also yield this CDR3. The chain couples TRBV25-1 to TRBJ2-5; D is tentatively TRBD1 or TRBD2 (6 bases each). CDR1 is MGHDK, CDR2 SYGVNS, per germline. The CDR3 has 14 residues. V shed 3 bases and J shed 5 bases, with 13 bases lying between them. The CDR3 DNA sequence: TGTGCCAGCAGTGATAGGGGGGTGGGGGAGACCCAGTACTTC. Translating gives CASSDRGVGETQYF.

The chain combines TRBV30 with TRBJ2-1; 9 nucleotides agree with TRBD2. The V segment lost 3 bases and the J segment 1 base; nucleotides outside the gene matches: 4. The CDR3 covers 15 residues. CDR1 and CDR2 (germline): GTSNPN, SVGIG (reference sequence). The CDR3 protein is CAWSVTSGSYNEQFF. Here the CDR3 DNA reads TGTGCCTGGAGCGTGACTAGCGGTTCCTACAATGAGCAGTTCTTC.

The chain's CDR3 is CASSESGGYEKLFF. In nucleotides, the CDR3 is TGTGCCAGCAGTGAGTCGGGGGGCTATGAAAAACTGTTTTTT. The chain carries TRBV25-1 and TRBJ1-4, with a tentative D call TRBD1 (6 bases). The CDR3 consists of 14 residues. Trimming removed 3 bases from V and 6 bases from J, with 11 bases in between. From germline, CDR1 is MGHDK and CDR2 SYGVNS.

This clone was recorded once. The chain employs TRBV28 and TRBJ2-5; the D call may be TRBD1 or TRBD2 (5 bases each). This CDR3 is built from 16 residues. V was cut by 3 bases and J by 2 bases, with 16 bases left in between. Germline CDR1 is MDHEN and CDR2 is SYDVKM. CDR3: CASSFLGTAPQETQYF. Here the CDR3 DNA reads TGTGCCAGCAGTTTCCTTGGGACGGCTCCGCAAGAGACCCAGTACTTC.

J is TRBJ2-3 and V is TRBV7-3; possible D gene TRBD2, 5 bases. The V gene's germline CDR1 is SGHTA and CDR2 FQGTGA. CDR3 length: 15 amino acids. The ends were cut back, 2 bases at V and 0 bases at J, with 9 bases in the middle. In DNA, the CDR3 is TGTGCCAGCAGCTTAGGACTTTCTAGCACAGATACGCAGTATTTT. Translating it yields CASSLGLSSTDTQYF. Together with reference TRBV7-3 and TRBJ2-3, the CDR3 gives the full variable domain: GAGVSQTPSNKVTEKGKYVELRCDPISGHTALYWYRQSLGQGPEFLIYFQGTGAADDSGLPNDRFFAVRPEGSVSTLKIQRTERGDSAVYLCASSLGLSSTDTQYFGPGTRLTVL.

This rearrangement joins TRBV19 to TRBJ2-7; D might be TRBD1 (6 bases). Deletions cut 5 bases from V and 6 bases from J, with 23 bases between. Germline CDR1 reads LNHDA; CDR2 reads SQIVND (reference sequence). The CDR3 totals 16 residues. The CDR3 bases are TGTGCCAGTAGTGAAACACCGTCCACAGGGAAACCCGAGCAGTACTTC. Its protein is CASSETPSTGKPEQYF.

The V and J genes are TRBV6-1 and TRBJ2-1; 7 bases agree with TRBD2. Per germline, CDR1 MNHNS and CDR2 SASEGT. V trimming: 10 bases; J trimming: 2 bases; junction bases outside the gene matches: 2. The CDR3 runs 12 residues. CDR3 in amino acids: CATGTTYNEQFF. The CDR3 DNA reads as TGTGCCACCGGGACTACCTACAATGAGCAGTTCTTC.

The gene calls are TRBV30 and TRBJ1-4; D might be TRBD1 (5 bases). CDR3 length: 12 residues. CDR1 and CDR2 from the germline V gene are GTSNPN and SVGIG (reference sequence). Trimming took off 2 bases at V and 7 bases at J, with 8 bases between the two ends. This chain's CDR3 is CAWSRDVEKLFF. The CDR3 DNA follows: TGTGCCTGGAGTCGGGACGTTGAAAAACTGTTTTTT.

V is TRBV29-1 and J is TRBJ2-6; D unresolved. The CDR3 sequence is 13 residues long. Between the trimmed V and J ends, which lost 5 bases and 0 bases, there was a span of 5 bases. Per the germline V gene, CDR1 is SQVTM and CDR2 is ANQGSEA. The CDR3 loop reads CSVSSSGANVLTF. DNA for the CDR3: TGCAGCGTTTCGTCCTCTGGGGCCAACGTCCTGACTTTC.

The genes are TRBV6-1 and TRBJ2-3, with 10 bases aligning to TRBD1. Germline-derived CDR1 and CDR2 are MNHNS and SASEGT. The V segment lost 4 bases and the J segment 1 base; nucleotides outside the gene matches: 8. CDR3 length: 17 residues. The CDR3 DNA follows: TGTGCCAGCAGTGGCCGAACCGGGACAGGGGGCACAGATACGCAGTATTTT. It codes for CASSGRTGTGGTDTQYF.

The chain links TRBV5-6 to TRBJ2-3, with 7 bases aligning to TRBD2. This CDR3 contains 14 residues. J lost 1 base, V lost 4 bases, and 3 bases had no gene match. Germline values: CDR1 SGHDT, CDR2 YYEEEE. CDR3 in amino acids: CASSIRGGTDTQYF. The CDR3 DNA sequence: TGTGCCAGCAGCATACGGGGGGGCACAGATACGCAGTATTTT.